Listed below are T cell receptor beta chains from one sample, sequenced in a study of shared clonotypes between healthy human individuals. The assay was immunoSEQ multiplex PCR, and TCRdb's table has in-frame clones only and misses some. The table records some 2,000,000 clones, approximately 94% of them present only once. Source material: naive CD8+ T cells sorted from blood. All receptors come from a man aged 18 to 30 in good health. Each CDR3 is given with its conserved first and last residue. Each record gives: J gene, clone size, D gene, V gene, CDR3 DNA, CDR3 protein. The D gene is left open where the match is weak. Clone size is stated in some rows and not others, as once, few, many or a class when expanded.

>TRBJ2-3|once|TRBD2|TRBV27
TGTAACAGACTAGCGGGAGGGCCTATGTATAGCACAGATACGCAGTATTTT
CNRLAGGPMYSTDTQYF
>TRBJ2-7|-|TRBD1|TRBV5-1
TGCGCCAGCCGCGATCCAGGGGGCTCCTACGAGCAGTACTTC
CASRDPGGSYEQYF
>TRBJ2-1|-|-|TRBV7-9
TGTGCCAGCAGCTTACACACCCCTCAGTTCTTC
CASSLHTPQFF
>TRBJ2-3|-|-|TRBV5-6
TGTGCGTCCTCGAACAGTCCCCGCACAGATACGCAGTATTTT
CASSNSPRTDTQYF
>TRBJ1-3|-|-|TRBV7-9
TGTGCCAGCAGCTTAGGACCGGGTGGAAACACCATATATTTT
CASSLGPGGNTIYF
>TRBJ1-2|-|TRBD1|TRBV13
TGTGCCAGCAGCGGCGGGACAGGGGTTCAGGGCTACACCTTC
CASSGGTGVQGYTF
>TRBJ2-7|-|-|TRBV2
TGTGCCAGCACCGGTCCCGGGACCCGCGCCTACGAGCAGTACTTC
CASTGPGTRAYEQYF
>TRBJ2-3|once|TRBD1|TRBV25-1
TGTGCCAGCAGTGAATACCCGGACAGGGCGACAGATACGCAGTATTTT
CASSEYPDRATDTQYF
>TRBJ1-2|-|-|TRBV19
TGTGCCAGTAGTATTACAGAGAACTATGGCTACACCTTC
CASSITENYGYTF
>TRBJ2-2|once|-|TRBV7-8
TGTGCCAGCAGCCCTTTCACCGGGGAGCTGTTTTTT
CASSPFTGELFF
>TRBJ1-2|-|-|TRBV4-1
TGCGCCAGCAGCCAAGTGGGCGGCAATAACTATGGCTACACCTTC
CASSQVGGNNYGYTF
>TRBJ1-1|-|-|TRBV19
TGTGCCAGTAGAAATAGTGGCGGAGGACTCACTGAAGCTTTCTTT
CASRNSGGGLTEAFF
>TRBJ1-2|-|-|TRBV4-1
TGCGCCAGCAGCCCCCGGGACGGGAACTATGGCTACACCTTC
CASSPRDGNYGYTF
>TRBJ2-5|-|-|TRBV5-4
TGTGCCAGCAGATTTTTGGGATCGCAAGAGACCCAGTACTTC
CASRFLGSQETQYF
>TRBJ1-4|once|-|TRBV6-1
TGTGCCAGCACGTCGTGGGTCGATGAAAAACTGTTTTTT
CASTSWVDEKLFF
>TRBJ2-5|-|-|TRBV9
TGTGCCAGCAGCCCCCAAATTGGCCAGGGGGGAGAGACCCAGTACTTC
CASSPQIGQGGETQYF
>TRBJ2-5|-|TRBD1|TRBV4-3
TGCGCCAGCAGCCAATCCCTAGGACAGGGTCTAGAGACCCAGTACTTC
CASSQSLGQGLETQYF
>TRBJ2-2|-|TRBD2|TRBV27
TGTGCCAGCAGTTTCCTAGCGGGATGGACCGGGGAGCTGTTTTTT
CASSFLAGWTGELFF
>TRBJ1-2|-|TRBD1|TRBV19
TGTGCCAGTAGTAACGACAGGGGCGGCTATGGCTACACCTTC
CASSNDRGGYGYTF
>TRBJ2-1|few|TRBD2|TRBV11-3
TGTGCCAGCAGCTCCGTTCCGGACAGAAAAGGCGGGAGGCCTAATGAGCAGTTCTTC
CASSSVPDRKGGRPNEQFF
>TRBJ2-5|-|-|TRBV7-6
TGTGCCAGCAGCCCTAGCGTAGTGGGGCAGGGACAAGAGACCCAGTACTTC
CASSPSVVGQGQETQYF
>TRBJ1-4|-|TRBD1|TRBV7-9
TGTGCCAGCAGCCTAGGGACAGCTAATAATGAAAAACTGTTTTTT
CASSLGTANNEKLFF
>TRBJ1-2|many|TRBD1|TRBV30
TGTGCCTGGAGGACAGGGGGCGCCATCTATGGCTACACCTTC
CAWRTGGAIYGYTF
>TRBJ2-7|-|-|TRBV13
TGTGCCAGCAGCCCCGGACAGAGCTCCTACGAGCAGTACTTC
CASSPGQSSYEQYF
>TRBJ1-1|-|-|TRBV30
TGTGCCTGGAGTGCCACGGTGGGCACTGAAGCTTTCTTT
CAWSATVGTEAFF
>TRBJ2-7|-|-|TRBV19
TGTGCCAGTAGTATAGTAACAGGGTACGAGCAGTACTTC
CASSIVTGYEQYF
>TRBJ2-1|-|TRBD2|TRBV5-1
TGCGCCAGCAGCATCACCCCGGGACTAAGCTCCTACAATGAGCAGTTCTTC
CASSITPGLSSYNEQFF
>TRBJ2-7|-|TRBD2|TRBV27
TGTGCCAGCAGTCCCCTAAGAGCAGCGGGAGACGTCTACGAGCAGTACTTC
CASSPLRAAGDVYEQYF
>TRBJ2-7|-|TRBD2|TRBV6-5
TGTGCCAGCAGTTACTCGACTAGCGGGAGTATCGAGCAGTACTTC
CASSYSTSGSIEQYF
>TRBJ2-7|-|-|TRBV4-1
TGCGCCAGCAGCCAAGATGCGTACCAGACCTACGAGCAGTACTTC
CASSQDAYQTYEQYF
>TRBJ2-7|-|-|TRBV2
TGTGCCAGCAGTTTTGGCGGGACAGCGGAGATATACTACGAGCAGTACTTC
CASSFGGTAEIYYEQYF
>TRBJ1-1|-|-|TRBV29-1
TGCAGCGTTGAATTTCCAGGGGCGATGAACACTGAAGCTTTCTTT
CSVEFPGAMNTEAFF
>TRBJ1-2|few|-|TRBV5-4
TGTGCCAGCAGCTTAGGAGGGCCCACTAACTATGGCTACACCTTC
CASSLGGPTNYGYTF
>TRBJ2-5|-|TRBD2|TRBV9
TGTGCCAGCAGCGATAGCGGGATGGGAGAGACCCAGTACTTC
CASSDSGMGETQYF
>TRBJ2-1|-|-|TRBV7-9
TGTGCCAGCAGCCCGGACAGAGACAATGAGCAGTTCTTC
CASSPDRDNEQFF
>TRBJ2-7|-|TRBD2|TRBV30
TGTGCCTGGAGAATTAGCGGGAGGGTGACCTACGAGCAGTACTTC
CAWRISGRVTYEQYF
>TRBJ1-1|once|-|TRBV4-2
TGTGCCAGCAGCCAAGGATTGACCGGGGACACTGAAGCTTTCTTT
CASSQGLTGDTEAFF
>TRBJ1-3|-|-|TRBV21-1
TGTGCCAGCAGCAAAAATCGGATCTCTGGAAACACCATATATTTT
CASSKNRISGNTIYF
>TRBJ2-7|-|TRBD1|TRBV7-6
TGTGCCAGCAGCCCTAATCCGGGACAGGGGGTGGAGGAGCAGTACTTC
CASSPNPGQGVEEQYF
>TRBJ1-5|-|-|TRBV27
TGTGCCAGCAGTTTTCAAGGGGTGAGCAATCAGCCCCAGCATTTT
CASSFQGVSNQPQHF
>TRBJ2-5|-|-|TRBV7-9
TGTGCCAGCAGCTCCCGACAGGTCAAGGAGACCCAGTACTTC
CASSSRQVKETQYF
>TRBJ2-2|-|TRBD2|TRBV7-9
TGTGCCAGCAGCCATCTAGCGGGAGACCACACCGGGGAGCTGTTTTTT
CASSHLAGDHTGELFF
>TRBJ1-1|once|-|TRBV6-5
TGTGCCAGCAGTTACTTTGACAGCACTGAAGCTTTCTTT
CASSYFDSTEAFF
>TRBJ2-7|-|-|TRBV27
TGTGCCAGCAGTTGGGGGGGGCCTCTCTACGAGCAGTACTTC
CASSWGGPLYEQYF
>TRBJ2-5|-|TRBD2|TRBV7-9
TGTGCCAGCAGCTCCGGGGGGGTCCAAGAGACCCAGTACTTC
CASSSGGVQETQYF
>TRBJ1-2|-|-|TRBV6-5
TGTGCCAGCAGTTACTCGAGTGCGGTAGGCTACACCTTC
CASSYSSAVGYTF
>TRBJ2-3|-|-|TRBV14
TGTGCCAGCAGCTTCGGCCCGGGAAGCACAGATACGCAGTATTTT
CASSFGPGSTDTQYF
>TRBJ2-7|-|-|TRBV30
TGTGCCTGGAGTTGGGACCCCCAAAACGAGCAGTACTTC
CAWSWDPQNEQYF
>TRBJ2-7|-|-|TRBV25-1
TGTGCCAGCAGTGACCCGAGCAGTTACTCCTACGAGCAGTACTTC
CASSDPSSYSYEQYF
>TRBJ2-3|-|TRBD1|TRBV7-6
TGTGCCAGCAGCCCTACAGGGGCCACAGATACGCAGTATTTT
CASSPTGATDTQYF
>TRBJ2-7|-|-|TRBV29-1
TGCAGCGTTGAGGGTTCGGAGGATCTTCCCCACGAGCAGTACTTC
CSVEGSEDLPHEQYF
>TRBJ1-2|once|-|TRBV4-3
TGCGCCAGCAGCCAAGATCGAACAGAGGGGTATGGCTACACCTTC
CASSQDRTEGYGYTF
>TRBJ2-7|-|-|TRBV7-3
TGTGCCAGCAGCTTACGTCCAACCTACGAGCAGTACTTC
CASSLRPTYEQYF
>TRBJ2-7|-|TRBD1|TRBV27
TGTGCCAGCAGTTTACAGGGACAGCCATACGAGCAGTACTTC
CASSLQGQPYEQYF